This TCR beta chain was recovered during a study of stem cell transplantation in POMP-related autoinflammatory disease. The method was immunoSEQ multiplex PCR; TCRdb's version includes in-frame clones alone and lacks a portion of them. The sample holds roughly 70,000 clones, approximately 91% seen once. This clone was seen only a few times. PRAID featured immunodeficiency plus autoinflammation. Specimen: CD4+ T cells from PBMCs, collected after stem cell transplantation. This sequence was found in a human patient with POMP-related autoinflammation and immune dysregulation (PRAID). Some of the T cells may derive from the graft donor.

The DNA for the CDR3 is TGTGCCAGCAGCTTAGGTACCGGGGAGCTGTTTTTT. This translates into CASSLGTGELFF. The V and J genes are TRBV11-3 and TRBJ2-2; D gene uncertain. The CDR3 spans 12 residues. Trimming took 1 base from V and 5 from J, leaving 2 bases between them. Germline CDR1 is SGHNT and CDR2 is YENEEA. Complete variable domain (other parts from reference TRBV11-3 and TRBJ2-2): EAGVVQSPRYKIIEKKQPVAFWCNPISGHNTLYWYLQNLGQGPELLIRYENEEAVDDSQLPKDRFSAERLKGVDSTLKIQPAELGDSAVYLCASSLGTGELFFGEGSRLTVL.